This T cell receptor (beta chain) was found in a study of blood T cell repertoires in COVID-19. Germline values: CDR1 SNHLY, CDR2 FYNNEI. This CDR3 is 15 amino acids long. V shed 8 bases and J 1 base; nucleotides not matched to a gene: 10. Enrolled through a virtual design, the participants were between 18 and 89 years of age and came from 24 US areas. Cohort 3 recovered donors had two negative PCRs, clearance, or symptom resolution. The method was immunoSEQ multiplex PCR; TCRdb's version includes in-frame clones alone and lacks a portion of them. The sample has roughly 350,000 clones, 92% seen once; the top ten hold less than 20%.

The chain couples TRBV2 to TRBJ2-7, with TRBD1 identical over 8 bases. The receptor was derived from a woman in her 30s who had recovered from COVID-19. The sequencing sample was made of PBMCs or T cells enriched from blood (not recorded which). Written as DNA, the CDR3 is TGTGCCAGCGGCCTCGGACAGGGTTCATCCTACGAGCAGTACTTC. Encoded protein: CASGLGQGSSYEQYF.